The rows below give T cell receptor beta chains drawn from one sample of a study of T cell repertoires in cytomegalovirus infection. TCRdb analysed the reads with MiXCR anew, one entry per CDR3 protein. The repertoire includes around 300,000 distinct CDR3 sequences, approximately 22% of them detected once, and approximately 19% sits in the top ten. These receptors are not linked to any known antigen. Sample: cultured PBMCs, taken from culture after CMV antigen stimulation. These receptors were collected from a human donor in good health (CMV status not recorded). Some clones in this sample may be carry-over from other donors' samples. The CDR3 runs from the conserved cysteine through the conserved F or W. The D gene is left open where the match is weak. Only some rows state a clone size, as once, few, many or a class for expanded clones.

>.|TRBJ2-2|.|TRBV12-3/TRBV12-4
CASSFGLNTGELFF
TGTGCCAGCAGTTTTGGGCTCAACACCGGGGAGCTGTTTTTT
>TRBD2|TRBJ2-1|few|TRBV19
CASSQGQGLGRRSSYNEQFF
TGTGCCAGTAGTCAAGGGCAGGGACTAGGTAGGCGTTCGAGCTACAATGAGCAGTTCTTC
>.|TRBJ1-2|.|TRBV15
CATSRDTGRGGYTF
TGTGCCACCAGCAGAGATACAGGGCGTGGAGGCTACACCTTC
>TRBD2|TRBJ2-1|.|TRBV12-3/TRBV12-4
CASSFRPGLANEQFF
TGTGCCAGCAGTTTTCGTCCAGGACTAGCCAATGAGCAGTTCTTC
>TRBD2|TRBJ2-3|.|TRBV6-5
CASSYSEREWTDTQYF
TGTGCCAGCAGTTACTCGGAGCGGGAGTGGACAGATACGCAGTATTTT
>TRBD1|TRBJ2-5|.|TRBV5-1
CASSHTGEETQYF
TGCGCCAGCAGCCACACAGGGGAAGAGACCCAGTACTTC
>.|TRBJ1-5|.|TRBV19
CASTPRGGVGNQPQHF
TGTGCCAGTACCCCTCGAGGGGGGGTCGGCAATCAGCCCCAGCATTTT
>TRBD1|TRBJ1-6|few|TRBV19
CASQPAGTGVNSPLHF
TGTGCCAGTCAGCCGGCCGGGACAGGCGTTAATTCACCCCTCCACTTT
>TRBD1|TRBJ1-2|once|TRBV24-1
CATSDSPGTEIYGYTF
TGTGCCACCAGTGACAGTCCCGGGACAGAGATCTATGGCTACACCTTC
>TRBD2|TRBJ2-1|few|TRBV14
CASSPLAGVSHNEQFF
TGTGCCAGCAGCCCCTTAGCGGGAGTCTCCCACAATGAGCAGTTCTTC
>TRBD1|TRBJ1-1|.|TRBV12-3/TRBV12-4
CASSSGQGAEAFF
TGTGCCAGCAGTTCGGGACAGGGGGCTGAAGCTTTCTTT
>TRBD2|TRBJ2-1|.|TRBV12-3/TRBV12-4
CASGRLAGANEQFF
TGTGCCAGCGGCCGACTAGCGGGAGCCAATGAGCAGTTCTTC
>.|TRBJ2-7|.|TRBV7-2
CASSLGGPYEQYF
TGTGCCAGCAGCTTAGGGGGGCCCTACGAGCAGTACTTC
>.|TRBJ1-1|.|TRBV2
CASRSSFAGRRNTEAFF
TGTGCCAGCAGGTCCAGTTTCGCAGGGAGAAGGAACACTGAAGCTTTCTTT
>.|TRBJ1-1|many|TRBV11-2
CASSLSGTGAFF
TGTGCCAGCAGCTTAAGCGGAACAGGGGCTTTCTTT
>TRBD2|TRBJ2-6|.|TRBV7-9
CASSQGLAGGPSAGANVLTF
TGTGCCAGCAGCCAGGGACTAGCGGGAGGGCCGTCTGCCGGGGCCAACGTCCTGACTTTC
>TRBD1|TRBJ2-2|.|TRBV29-1
CSVPGTGNTGELFF
TGCAGCGTACCCGGGACAGGGAACACCGGGGAGCTGTTTTTT
>TRBD1|TRBJ1-2|few|TRBV2
CASTGTGGDYGYTF
TGTGCCAGCACTGGGACAGGGGGCGACTATGGCTACACCTTC
>TRBD2|TRBJ2-5|few|TRBV20-1
CSARGTSGKETQYF
TGCAGTGCTAGAGGAACTAGCGGGAAGGAGACCCAGTACTTC
>.|TRBJ1-1|.|TRBV27
CASRDDSMNTEAFF
TGTGCCAGCAGAGACGACAGTATGAACACTGAAGCTTTCTTT
>TRBD1|TRBJ2-1|many|TRBV7-2
CASSLRDRVDSEQFF
TGTGCCAGCAGCCTTAGGGACAGGGTTGATTCGGAGCAGTTCTTC
>.|TRBJ2-3|.|TRBV30
CAWSASTDTQYF
TGTGCCTGGAGTGCGAGCACAGATACGCAGTATTTT
>.|TRBJ2-3|.|TRBV11-3
CASSSDPGADTQYF
TGTGCCAGCAGCTCGGACCCGGGGGCAGATACGCAGTATTTT
>TRBD2|TRBJ2-1|many|TRBV7-2
CASSLRGLAGPYNEQFF
TGTGCCAGCAGCCTCCGAGGACTAGCGGGACCTTACAATGAGCAGTTCTTC
>TRBD2|TRBJ2-1|.|TRBV7-9
CASSLQVSGTEQFF
TGTGCCAGCAGCTTACAGGTCAGCGGGACTGAGCAGTTCTTC
>.|TRBJ2-1|many|TRBV7-2
CASSLAVPLYVNEQFF
TGTGCCAGCAGCTTAGCTGTTCCCCTGTACGTCAATGAGCAGTTCTTC
>.|TRBJ2-5|.|TRBV9
CASSASARNLQETQYF
TGTGCCAGCAGCGCCTCCGCGCGGAACCTCCAAGAGACCCAGTACTTC
>TRBD1|TRBJ2-5|many|TRBV7-2
CASSLGSGGYWETQYF
TGTGCCAGCAGCTTAGGGTCAGGGGGCTACTGGGAGACCCAGTACTTC
>TRBD1|TRBJ2-1|.|TRBV6-2/TRBV6-3
CASSLGTGLGSYNEQFF
TGTGCCAGCAGTTTAGGGACAGGCCTGGGCTCCTACAATGAGCAGTTCTTC
>.|TRBJ1-5|.|TRBV6-5
CASSYSQSNQPQHF
TGTGCCAGCAGTTACTCTCAGAGCAATCAGCCCCAGCATTTT
>TRBD2|TRBJ2-2|.|TRBV5-1
CASGRLAGGTGELFF
TGCGCCAGCGGAAGACTAGCGGGCGGAACCGGGGAGCTGTTTTTT
>TRBD1|TRBJ2-1|few|TRBV7-2
CASSPYRGYEQFF
TGTGCCAGCAGCCCGTACAGGGGGTATGAGCAGTTCTTC
>.|TRBJ2-3|few|TRBV12-3/TRBV12-4
CASRPGRATDTQYF
TGTGCCAGCAGGCCGGGACGAGCCACAGATACGCAGTATTTT
>.|TRBJ2-2|few|TRBV12-3/TRBV12-4
CASSIIKAGELFF
TGTGCCAGCAGTATCATAAAGGCCGGGGAGCTGTTTTTT
>TRBD2|TRBJ2-1|.|TRBV20-1
CSAVRTTAGVYNEQFF
TGCAGTGCTGTCCGAACGACGGCGGGAGTCTACAATGAGCAGTTCTTC
>TRBD2|TRBJ2-1|few|TRBV29-1
CSVVNLAGVGNEQFF
TGCAGCGTCGTGAACCTAGCGGGAGTAGGGAATGAGCAGTTCTTC
>.|TRBJ2-1|many|TRBV6-2/TRBV6-3
CASLRDRAYNEQFF
TGTGCCAGCCTACGGGACCGAGCCTACAATGAGCAGTTCTTC
>.|TRBJ2-5|many|TRBV28
CASSPGGLGETQYF
TGTGCCAGCAGCCCAGGCGGGTTGGGAGAGACCCAGTACTTC
>.|TRBJ1-2|many|TRBV19
CASSQGGYGYTF
TGTGCCAGTTCCCAAGGGGGTTACGGCTACACCTTC
>TRBD1|TRBJ2-3|.|TRBV12-3/TRBV12-4
CASSTPSGQGADTQYF
TGTGCCAGCAGTACACCATCGGGACAGGGGGCAGATACGCAGTATTTT
>.|TRBJ1-1|many|TRBV19
CASSTPGDTEAFF
TGTGCCAGTAGTACCCCCGGCGACACTGAAGCTTTCTTT
>.|TRBJ2-3|few|TRBV6-5
CASGNSNTDTQYF
TGTGCCTCCGGGAACAGCAACACAGATACGCAGTATTTT
>TRBD1|TRBJ2-2|few|TRBV12-3/TRBV12-4
CASSRGQGSGELFF
TGTGCCAGCAGCCGGGGACAGGGAAGCGGGGAGCTGTTTTTT
>.|TRBJ2-6|many|TRBV4-1
CASSKIQGPGANVLTF
TGCGCCAGCAGCAAAATACAGGGACCTGGGGCCAACGTCCTGACTTTC
>TRBD1|TRBJ2-7|.|TRBV6-1
CASSPGTGWGYEQYF
TGTGCCAGCAGCCCCGGGACAGGGTGGGGGTACGAGCAGTACTTC
>TRBD1|TRBJ1-2|few|TRBV19
CASAMTGTALAYGYTF
TGTGCCAGTGCCATGACCGGGACAGCGCTGGCCTATGGCTACACCTTC
>TRBD1|TRBJ1-5|many|TRBV7-2
CASSSTRTGISNQPQHF
TGTGCCAGCAGCTCTACGCGGACAGGGATTAGCAATCAGCCCCAGCATTTT
>TRBD2|TRBJ2-7|many|TRBV7-2
CASSPSGSSYEQYF
TGTGCCAGCAGCCCTAGCGGGAGCTCCTACGAGCAGTACTTC
>.|TRBJ1-1|many|TRBV10-3
CAISSKLQEAFF
TGTGCCATCAGTTCGAAACTGCAAGAAGCTTTCTTT
>.|TRBJ2-7|.|TRBV20-1
CSASGRTSSYEQYF
TGCAGTGCTAGCGGGCGGACCTCGAGCTACGAGCAGTACTTC
>TRBD1|TRBJ1-1|many|TRBV7-4
CASSTEGTGDGRNTEAFF
TGTGCCAGCAGTACCGAAGGGACAGGGGACGGAAGGAACACTGAAGCTTTCTTT
>.|TRBJ2-5|many|TRBV4-1
CASSQSGPWETQYF
TGCGCCAGCAGCCAGTCTGGTCCTTGGGAGACCCAGTACTTC
>.|TRBJ2-7|many|TRBV28
CASRPGGMLHYEQYF
TGTGCCAGCAGACCTGGGGGGATGCTACACTACGAGCAGTACTTC
>.|TRBJ2-1|.|TRBV30
CAWSVPASYRMFF
TGTGCCTGGAGTGTACCAGCCTCGTACAGGATGTTCTTC
>.|TRBJ2-5|once|TRBV7-9
CASSAPGLRETQYF
TGTGCCAGCAGCGCACCGGGCCTAAGGGAGACCCAGTACTTC